These 30 T cell receptor beta chains originate from one sample sequenced in a study of shared clonotypes between healthy human individuals. The repertoire was sequenced with immunoSEQ multiplex PCR; TCRdb's copy has only in-frame clones and lacks some. Of about 1 million clones in the sample, 75% to 85% were seen once. Sequences were obtained from memory CD4+ T cells from PBMCs. Regarding subset: CD45RA-negative fraction. These receptors all come from a man aged 18 to 30 in good health. Some clones in this sample may be carry-over from other donors' samples.

The chain recombines TRBV25-1 with TRBJ2-3; D may correspond to TRBD1 or TRBD2 (6 bases each). The V and J ends lost 4 bases and 9 bases respectively, with 29 bases between them. Germline values: CDR1 MGHDK, CDR2 SYGVNS. This CDR3 contains 18 residues. In DNA form, the CDR3 reads TGTGCCAGCAGTGCCGGGGGCTCGATGGCGGGGCGACAGCGGACGCAGTATTTT. It is translated as CASSAGGSMAGRQRTQYF.

Comments on this clone: The sample contains more than one DNA sequence encoding this CDR3. This rearrangement joins TRBV2 to TRBJ2-5; 7 bases map to TRBD1. Unmatched junction bases numbered 0, after V lost 1 base and J lost 4 bases. In germline, CDR1 is SNHLY, CDR2 FYNNEI. The CDR3 runs 13 residues. The CDR3, as DNA: TGTGCCAGCAGTGAAGGGACAGGAGAGACCCAGTACTTC. Protein: CASSEGTGETQYF.

The gene calls are TRBV2 and TRBJ1-3; tentative D call: TRBD1 (5 bases). Germline lookup yields CDR1 SNHLY and CDR2 FYNNEI. The V gene lost 5 bases and the J gene lost 0 bases, with 17 bases spanning the gap. The CDR3 is 17 amino acids. The CDR3: CASSIREGRLSGNTIYF. CDR3 DNA: TGTGCCAGCAGTATCAGGGAAGGTCGTCTCTCTGGAAACACCATATATTTT.

V usage is TRBV6-5 and J usage is TRBJ1-5; D might be TRBD1 (5 bases). CDR1 and CDR2 from the germline V gene are MNHEY and SVGAGI. The CDR3 length is 15 residues. Trimming took 6 bases from V and 1 from J, leaving 13 bases between them. CDR3 region: CASSRNRDSNQPQHF. CDR3 sequence (DNA): TGTGCCAGCAGCCGAAACCGGGACAGCAATCAGCCCCAGCATTTT.

Here the CDR3 DNA reads TGTGCCAGCTCACCGCGGGGTACCGGCTACACCTTC. Translated: CASSPRGTGYTF. The rearrangement uses TRBV18 and TRBJ1-2; no clear D. Germline values: CDR1 KGHSH, CDR2 LQKENI. Deletions cut 3 bases from V and 8 bases from J, with 10 bases between. CDR3 size: 12 residues. Filled out from reference TRBV18 and TRBJ1-2, the complete variable domain reads NAGVMQNPRHLVRRRGQEARLRCSPMKGHSHVYWYRQLPEEGLKFMVYLQKENIIDESGMPKERFSAEFPKEGPSILRIQQVVRGDSAAYFCASSPRGTGYTFGSGTRLTVV.

V gene TRBV9 combines with J gene TRBJ2-2, with D tentatively TRBD1 or TRBD2 (5 bases each). Between the trimmed V and J ends, which lost 4 bases and 3 bases, there was a span of 22 bases. This CDR3 spans 18 amino acids. CDR1 is SGDLS and CDR2 is YYNGEE in the germline V gene. CDR3 nucleotides: TGTGCCAGCAGCTTACCTGGTGGGGGACCCACAGACACCGGGGAGCTGTTTTTT. It codes for CASSLPGGGPTDTGELFF.

This sequence joins TRBV29-1 and TRBJ2-7, with 14 positions matching TRBD2. V shed 4 bases, J shed 3 bases, and the junction held 11 bases outside the gene matches. Germline V gives CDR1 SQVTM, CDR2 ANQGSEA. The CDR3 runs 17 residues. The CDR3 bases are TGCAGCGTTGGACTCCTCGGACTAGCGGGGGGTTTCTACGAGCAGTACTTC. It encodes CSVGLLGLAGGFYEQYF.

The chain is built from TRBV5-1 and TRBJ1-2, with 7 bases lining up with TRBD1. CDR1 SGHRS and CDR2 YFSETQ come from the germline V gene. With 4 bases clipped from V and 4 bases from J, the junction kept 7 bases outside the gene matches. This CDR3 is 14 amino acids long. CDR3 protein: CASSAPGTVYGYTF. Written as DNA, the CDR3 is TGCGCCAGCAGCGCCCCCGGGACAGTCTATGGCTACACCTTC.

V and J are TRBV19 and TRBJ1-1, with a tentative D call TRBD1 (6 bases). Germline V gives CDR1 LNHDA, CDR2 SQIVND (reference sequence). The V and J ends lost 0 bases and 6 bases respectively, with 14 bases between them. This CDR3 is 15 amino acids long. The CDR3, as DNA: TGTGCCAGTAGTATAGAGGTTCGGGCAGGGGCTGAAGCTTTCTTT. Protein: CASSIEVRAGAEAFF.

This clone was seen only a few times. The rearrangement links TRBV6-5 to TRBJ1-2; 8 bases align to TRBD1. The V segment lost 4 bases and the J segment 7 bases; nucleotides outside the gene matches: 11. Germline CDR1 is MNHEY and CDR2 is SVGAGI. CDR3 length: 15 residues. CDR3 sequence (DNA): TGTGCCAGCAGTTCGAAACGAGGCAGGGGGCTTGGCTACACCTTC. It encodes CASSSKRGRGLGYTF.

The genes are TRBV7-2 and TRBJ1-4, with unresolved D. V was pared by 4 bases and J by 5 bases, with 8 bases between. CDR1 and CDR2 (germline): SGHTA, FQGNSA. This CDR3 has 13 amino acids. The CDR3 DNA sequence: TGTGCCAGCAGCTGGGGAGGAAATGAAAAACTGTTTTTT. Its translation is CASSWGGNEKLFF.

This clone was detected once. Other DNA variants within this sample encode the same CDR3. V usage is TRBV6-1 and J usage is TRBJ1-3; D remains ambiguous. Deletions cut 8 bases from V and 0 bases from J, with 11 bases between. This CDR3 is built from 14 residues. Germline V gives CDR1 MNHNS, CDR2 SASEGT. This chain's CDR3 is CASGGPSSGNTIYF. CDR3 bases: TGTGCCAGCGGTGGACCGTCCTCTGGAAACACCATATATTTT.

V and J are TRBV28 and TRBJ2-6, with 9 bases lining up with TRBD1. Germline V CDR1 and CDR2: MDHEN, SYDVKM. The CDR3 is 19 amino acids. Losses at the gene ends were 3 bases for V and 3 bases for J; bases not matched to a gene: 12. This chain's CDR3 is CASSLIYRDRARGANVLTF. In DNA, the CDR3 is TGTGCCAGCAGTTTGATCTACCGGGACAGGGCTCGTGGGGCCAACGTCCTGACTTTC.

This clone was seen repeatedly, ten times or more. Other DNA sequences in the same sample also yield this CDR3. The rearrangement uses TRBV27 and TRBJ2-7; D not resolved. The CDR3 covers 13 residues. V was clipped by 0 bases and J by 0 bases, with 3 bases between them. Germline CDR1 is MNHEY and CDR2 is SMNVEV (reference sequence). DNA of the CDR3: TGTGCCAGCAGTTTATCTTTCTCCTACGAGCAGTACTTC. Its protein is CASSLSFSYEQYF.

The chain uses TRBV9 and TRBJ2-1; 8 bases are a match to TRBD1. V gave up 2 bases and J gave up 8 bases; unmatched junction bases: 6. This CDR3 has 14 amino acids. From germline, CDR1 is SGDLS and CDR2 YYNGEE. The DNA of the CDR3 is TGTGCCAGCAGCGTGGGTGAGGACAGGGATGAGCAGTTCTTC. It codes for CASSVGEDRDEQFF.

The chain links TRBV9 to TRBJ1-1; no clear D. V dropped 4 bases and J dropped 2 bases, with 12 bases sitting between them. This CDR3 contains 14 residues. Germline lookup yields CDR1 SGDLS and CDR2 YYNGEE. This CDR3 is CASSPGLPNTEAFF. The CDR3 coding sequence is TGTGCCAGCAGCCCCGGTCTCCCCAACACTGAAGCTTTCTTT.

The chain employs TRBV5-5 and TRBJ2-4; tentatively, D is TRBD1 or TRBD2 (5 bases each). V was trimmed by 4 bases and J by 5 bases, leaving 13 bases between them. Germline V gene data show CDR1 as SGHKS and CDR2 as YYEKEE (reference sequence). The CDR3 consists of 14 residues. CDR3 protein: CASSRPGPENIQYF. CDR3 coding DNA: TGTGCCAGCAGCCGCCCGGGGCCCGAAAACATTCAGTACTTC.

The CDR3 region is CASSLVSGTYGEQFF. CDR3 sequence (DNA): TGTGCCAGCAGCTTAGTGTCCGGGACCTACGGTGAGCAGTTCTTC. The chain joins TRBV7-2 to TRBJ2-1; D tentatively fits TRBD1 or TRBD2 (5 bases each). Germline loops: CDR1 SGHTA, CDR2 FQGNSA. Trimming cost V 1 base and J 9 bases, with 16 bases left between them. The CDR3 extends over 15 amino acids.

This clone was detected once. The rearrangement uses TRBV30 and TRBJ2-3; D might be TRBD1 or TRBD2, each matching 6 bases. The CDR3 has 15 amino acids. V was clipped by 5 bases and J by 4 bases, with 19 bases between them. CDR1 and CDR2 (germline): GTSNPN, SVGIG (reference sequence). CDR3 coding DNA: TGTGCCTGGGCCGGGAGCCAGGGGAGCGCAGATACGCAGTATTTT. It specifies CAWAGSQGSADTQYF.

This chain joins TRBV14 and TRBJ2-5; tentatively, D is TRBD2 (6 bases). Between the trimmed V and J ends, which lost 4 bases and 1 base, there was a span of 16 bases. This CDR3 comprises 16 residues. Germline CDR1 is SGHDN and CDR2 is FVKESK. The chain's CDR3 is CASSRSSARGQETQYF. The DNA for the CDR3 is TGTGCCAGCAGCCGGTCTAGCGCAAGGGGCCAAGAGACCCAGTACTTC.

This chain joins TRBV19 and TRBJ1-4; tentatively, D is TRBD1 (5 bases). The CDR3 runs to 14 residues. Trimming pared 6 bases from V and 7 bases from J, leaving 15 bases between. Germline values: CDR1 LNHDA, CDR2 SQIVND (reference sequence). The CDR3 region is CASRRDGRSEKLFF. The CDR3 nucleotides are TGTGCCAGTAGGAGGGACGGTAGAAGTGAAAAACTGTTTTTT.

A word on this clone: Additional DNA sequences in this sample encode the identical CDR3. The chain has TRBV5-1 and TRBJ2-3; 10 bases align to TRBD2. This CDR3 has 15 amino acids. V gave up 1 base and J gave up 2 bases; unmatched junction bases: 1. Germline V CDR1 and CDR2: SGHRS, YFSETQ. CDR3 region: CASSLSGRATDTQYF. The CDR3 DNA reads TGCGCCAGCAGCTTGAGCGGGAGGGCCACAGATACGCAGTATTTT.

This chain uses TRBV9 with TRBJ2-7, with D hard to call. V shed 3 bases and J shed 2 bases, with 12 bases lying between them. Germline V CDR1 and CDR2: SGDLS, YYNGEE. CDR3 length: 14 residues. CDR3 protein: CASSDNPRAYEQYF. The CDR3 DNA follows: TGTGCCAGCAGCGATAACCCTAGGGCCTACGAGCAGTACTTC.

The rearrangement links TRBV28 to TRBJ2-7, with D possibly TRBD2 on 5 matching bases. In germline, CDR1 is MDHEN, CDR2 SYDVKM. This CDR3 region has 13 residues. V lost 4 bases, J lost 5 bases, and 12 bases lay in between. The CDR3 DNA reads TGTGCCAGCAGTTCGAGAGGGTCGGACGAGCAGTACTTC. This translates into CASSSRGSDEQYF. The whole variable domain, filled in from reference TRBV28 and TRBJ2-7, reads DVKVTQSSRYLVKRTGEKVFLECVQDMDHENMFWYRQDPGLGLRLIYFSYDVKMKEKGDIPEGYSVSREKKERFSLILESASTNQTSMYLCASSSRGSDEQYFGPGTRLTVT.

The chain carries TRBV27 and TRBJ1-2; 9 positions match TRBD1. The CDR3 is made up of 19 amino acids. The ends lost 6 bases at V and 2 bases at J; junction bases unmatched: 19. Germline CDR1 reads MNHEY; CDR2 reads SMNVEV (reference sequence). As DNA, the CDR3 is TGTGCCAGCAGGCCAAATGTGCCCGCGGGACAGGGAAGGAACTATGGCTACACCTTC. Protein sequence: CASRPNVPAGQGRNYGYTF.

This chain uses TRBV7-2 with TRBJ1-5, with D possibly matching TRBD1 (6 bases). Trimming removed 1 base at V and 3 bases at J, with 10 bases between. Looked up from germline, CDR1 is SGHTA and CDR2 is FQGNSA. CDR3 size: 15 residues. As DNA, the CDR3 is TGTGCCAGCAGCTTAGGAGGGGGATACAATCAGCCCCAGCATTTT. Protein product: CASSLGGGYNQPQHF.

The chain uses TRBV7-2 and TRBJ1-4, with D unclear. The CDR3 has 15 residues. The germline V and J ends were trimmed by 4 bases and 5 bases, with 14 bases remaining between them. CDR1 and CDR2 from the germline V gene are SGHTA and FQGNSA. The chain's CDR3 is CASSSAVVSNEKLFF. The CDR3 coding sequence is TGTGCCAGCAGCTCAGCAGTGGTTTCAAATGAAAAACTGTTTTTT.

The table lists this clone with a few counts. The same CDR3 is also encoded by other DNA sequences in this sample. CDR3 sequence reads: CASSLGANTGELFF. For the CDR3, the DNA is TGTGCCAGCAGCTTAGGGGCGAACACCGGGGAGCTGTTTTTT. The rearrangement uses TRBV7-3 and TRBJ2-2; D gene unclear. V was clipped by 2 bases and J by 0 bases, with 4 bases between them. The CDR3 is 14 residues long. CDR1 SGHTA and CDR2 FQGTGA come from the germline V gene. Full variable domain (outside the CDR3, taken from reference TRBV7-3 and TRBJ2-2): GAGVSQTPSNKVTEKGKYVELRCDPISGHTALYWYRQSLGQGPEFLIYFQGTGAADDSGLPNDRFFAVRPEGSVSTLKIQRTERGDSAVYLCASSLGANTGELFFGEGSRLTVL.

The chain joins TRBV18 to TRBJ1-5; 7 bases are shared with TRBD1. Germline lookup yields CDR1 KGHSH and CDR2 LQKENI. The CDR3 extends over 14 amino acids. Trimming removed 5 bases from V and 4 bases from J; junction bases left unmatched: 5. The CDR3 protein is CASSKTGTNQPQHF. CDR3 DNA: TGTGCCAGCTCAAAGACAGGGACAAATCAGCCCCAGCATTTT.

V and J are TRBV11-2 and TRBJ2-5, with 7 nucleotides matching TRBD2. V gave up 8 bases and J gave up 4 bases; unmatched junction bases: 10. Germline CDR1 reads SGHAT; CDR2 reads FQNNGV. This CDR3 comprises 14 residues. In DNA, the CDR3 is TGTGCCAGCGGCAGGCGGGAGCTCCGAGAGACCCAGTACTTC. Its protein product is CASGRRELRETQYF.